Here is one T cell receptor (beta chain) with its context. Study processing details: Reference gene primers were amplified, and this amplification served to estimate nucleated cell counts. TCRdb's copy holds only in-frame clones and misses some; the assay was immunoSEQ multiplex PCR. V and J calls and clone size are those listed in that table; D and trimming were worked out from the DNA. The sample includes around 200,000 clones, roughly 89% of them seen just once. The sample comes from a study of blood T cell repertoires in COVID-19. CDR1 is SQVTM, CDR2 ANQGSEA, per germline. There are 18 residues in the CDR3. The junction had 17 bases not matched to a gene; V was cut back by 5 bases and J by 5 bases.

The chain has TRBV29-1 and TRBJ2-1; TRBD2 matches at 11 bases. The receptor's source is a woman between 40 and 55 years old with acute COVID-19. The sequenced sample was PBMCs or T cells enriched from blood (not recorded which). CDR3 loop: CSVPPVGSGGASNNEQFF. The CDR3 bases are TGCAGCGTTCCCCCCGTGGGTAGCGGGGGGGCCTCGAACAATGAGCAGTTCTTC.